Listed here are 13 T cell receptor beta chains from one sample, sequenced in a study of blood T cells in healthy people across ages. The use of a sample-barcoded 5' primer and a J-beta primer mix characterized a second PCR of about 7 to 12 cycles. TCRdb processed the 5' RACE reads anew with MiXCR; each CDR3 protein has one entry. This table holds 1.5 million to 2 million distinct CDR3 sequences, roughly 30% found once. The sequenced sample consisted of blood. These receptors came from a woman younger than 45 in good health.

This clonotype occurred many times. An end of the junction does not agree with germline; a read error may underlie this. The chain is built from TRBV6-2 or TRBV6-3 and TRBJ2-7; D gene unclear. This CDR3 spans 11 amino acids. Germline CDR1 MNHEY, CDR2 SVGEGT. The CDR3 region has the DNA TGTGCCAGCAGCTACTACCTCGAGCAGTACTTC. Encoded protein: CASSYYLEQYF.

This clonotype was observed a handful of times. V is TRBV7-9 and J is TRBJ1-1, with 11 bases lining up with TRBD1. Germline V gene sequence: CDR1 SEHNR, CDR2 FQNEAQ (reference sequence). Trimming removed 4 bases from V and 8 bases from J; junction bases left unmatched: 9. This CDR3 region has 15 residues. In nucleotides, the CDR3 is TGTGCCAGCAGCTCCCGCGCTGGGACAGGGGGGGAAGCTTTCTTT. It encodes CASSSRAGTGGEAFF. Combining the CDR3 with reference TRBV7-9 and TRBJ1-1 gives the whole variable domain DTGVSQNPRHKITKRGQNVTFRCDPISEHNRLYWYRQTLGQGPEFLTYFQNEAQLEKSRLLSDRFSAERPKGSFSTLEIQRTEQGDSAMYLCASSSRAGTGGEAFFGQGTRLTVV.

This clonotype was detected once. This chain joins TRBV6-1 and TRBJ2-7; no reliable D call. Per germline, CDR1 MNHNS and CDR2 SASEGT. The ends were cut back, 3 bases at V and 12 bases at J, with 12 bases in the middle. CDR3 length: 11 amino acids. The chain's CDR3 is CASSDVGLGYF. The CDR3 nucleotides are TGTGCCAGCAGTGATGTGGGCCTCGGGTACTTC.

This clonotype was seen at least ten times. One end of the junction varies from germline; a read error may be responsible. The chain carries TRBV12-3 or TRBV12-4 and TRBJ2-5; D gene uncertain. The CDR3 totals 13 residues. The CDR3 sequence: CASSLGSQETQYF. CDR3 DNA sequence: TGTGCCAGCAGCTTAGGCAGTCAAGAGACCCAGTACTTC.

This clonotype was detected only a few times. The chain couples TRBV7-9 to TRBJ1-5; TRBD1 aligns across 10 bases. V was clipped by 5 bases and J by 7 bases; unmatched bases: 8. CDR3 length: 15 residues. Germline V gene data show CDR1 as SEHNR and CDR2 as FQNEAQ (reference sequence). CDR3: CASSKTGGSEQPQHF. CDR3 in DNA: TGTGCCAGCAGCAAGACAGGGGGCTCGGAACAGCCCCAGCATTTT.

V usage is TRBV18 and J usage is TRBJ2-5; D is perhaps TRBD1 (7 bases). CDR1 KGHSH and CDR2 LQKENI come from the germline V gene. The CDR3 has 17 amino acids. Trimming left V 0 bases short and J 1 base short, with 15 bases between. CDR3: CASSPPAAGGSQETQYF. CDR3 nucleotide sequence: TGTGCCAGCTCACCACCTGCGGCAGGGGGGTCCCAAGAGACCCAGTACTTC. The whole variable domain, filled in from reference TRBV18 and TRBJ2-5, reads NAGVMQNPRHLVRRRGQEARLRCSPMKGHSHVYWYRQLPEEGLKFMVYLQKENIIDESGMPKERFSAEFPKEGPSILRIQQVVRGDSAAYFCASSPPAAGGSQETQYFGPGTRLLVL.

This clonotype was picked up a small number of times. The genes are TRBV6-1 and TRBJ1-5, with D uncertain. Germline CDR1 and CDR2: MNHNS and SASEGT. Trimming removed 6 bases at V and 0 bases at J, with 12 bases between. The CDR3 extends over 15 amino acids. The CDR3 sequence: CASRTDPYSNQPQHF. In nucleotides, the CDR3 is TGTGCCAGCAGGACTGACCCGTATAGCAATCAGCCCCAGCATTTT.

This clonotype was seen more than once but under ten times. V and J are TRBV12-3 or TRBV12-4 and TRBJ2-1; D gene uncertain. V was pared by 7 bases and J by 5 bases, with 9 bases between. There are 12 residues in the CDR3. The CDR3, as DNA: TGTGCCAGCACCTTCAGGAACAATGAGCAGTTCTTC. Protein sequence: CASTFRNNEQFF.

This chain links TRBV10-3 with TRBJ1-2; 7 bases align to TRBD1. J lost 6 bases, V lost 4 bases, and 5 bases had no gene match. This CDR3 region has 13 residues. CDR1 and CDR2 from the germline V gene are ENHRY and SYGVKD. CDR3 protein: CAISVYDRDGYTF. In DNA, the CDR3 is TGTGCCATCAGTGTTTATGACAGGGATGGCTACACCTTC.

This clonotype has only a few counts. The chain couples TRBV27 to TRBJ1-6, with D perhaps matching TRBD1 (5 bases). CDR1 is MNHEY and CDR2 is SMNVEV in the germline V gene (reference sequence). Between the trimmed V and J ends, which lost 0 bases and 0 bases, there was a span of 9 bases. The CDR3 contains 17 residues. The CDR3 sequence is CASSLSRGGSYNSPLHF. CDR3 in DNA: TGTGCCAGCAGTTTATCGCGCGGGGGCTCCTATAATTCACCCCTCCACTTT.

This clonotype was seen repeatedly, ten times or more. The V and J genes are TRBV10-2 and TRBJ2-3, with D hard to call. The V and J ends lost 3 bases and 2 bases respectively, with 6 bases between them. The CDR3 contains 13 residues. Germline values: CDR1 WSHSY, CDR2 SAAADI. The CDR3 DNA is TGCGCCAGCAGTGAACAGCTCACAGATACGCAGTATTTT. Translated: CASSEQLTDTQYF.

This clonotype was picked up a small number of times. The J gene is TRBJ2-1, the V gene TRBV2, with TRBD2 matching 10 bases. This CDR3 has 16 residues. With V trimmed by 2 bases and J by 8 bases, 9 bases remained unmatched. The germline V gene encodes CDR1 SNHLY and CDR2 FYNNEI. CDR3 nucleotides: TGTGCCAGCAGTGAACCGGCTAGCGGGAGTTTGGATGAGCAGTTCTTC. Residues: CASSEPASGSLDEQFF.

In this sample, this clonotype turned up many times. J is TRBJ2-1 and V is TRBV20-1, with 9 bases fitting TRBD2. Germline CDR1 DFQATT, CDR2 SNEGSKA (reference sequence). With 2 bases clipped from V and 5 bases from J, the junction kept 4 bases outside the gene matches. This CDR3 region has 14 residues. The CDR3: CSARSSGEDNEQFF. The CDR3 coding sequence is TGCAGTGCTAGATCTAGCGGGGAGGACAATGAGCAGTTCTTC.